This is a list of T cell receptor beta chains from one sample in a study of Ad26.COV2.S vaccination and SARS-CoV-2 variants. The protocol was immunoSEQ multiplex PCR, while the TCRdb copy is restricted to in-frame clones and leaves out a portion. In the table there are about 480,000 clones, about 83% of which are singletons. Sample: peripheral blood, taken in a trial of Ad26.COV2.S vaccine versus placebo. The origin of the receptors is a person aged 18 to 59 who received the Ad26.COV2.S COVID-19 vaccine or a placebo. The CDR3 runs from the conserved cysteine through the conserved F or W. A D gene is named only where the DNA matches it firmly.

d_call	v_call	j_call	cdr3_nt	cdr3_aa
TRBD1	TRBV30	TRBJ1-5	TGTGCCTGGAGTCAGGGGGAAAGTCAGCCCCAGCATTTT	CAWSQGESQPQHF
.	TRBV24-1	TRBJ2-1	TGTGCCACCAGTGCAACAAAACTTCCCTACAATGAGCAGTTCTTC	CATSATKLPYNEQFF
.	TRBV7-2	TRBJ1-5	TGTGCCAGCAACAGGGAGGTATCAGGCAATCAGCCCCAGCATTTT	CASNREVSGNQPQHF
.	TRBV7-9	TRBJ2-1	TGTGCCAGCAGCTTATCGTCCCTCAATGAGCAGTTCTTC	CASSLSSLNEQFF
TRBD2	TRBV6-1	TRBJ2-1	TGTGCCAGCAGTGACCGGGGAGGGTCCTACAATGAGCAGTTCTTC	CASSDRGGSYNEQFF
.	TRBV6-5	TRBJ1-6	TGTGCCAGCTCCTTTGAGGGGCAGGGGATTTCACCCCTCCACTTT	CASSFEGQGISPLHF
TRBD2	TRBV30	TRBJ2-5	TGTGCCTGGAGTGTACACCTAGCGGGAGGGCAAGAGACCCAGTACTTC	CAWSVHLAGGQETQYF
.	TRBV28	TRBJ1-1	TGTGCCAGCACCCCAAGCCCCCGGGGGTATGAAGCTTTCTTT	CASTPSPRGYEAFF
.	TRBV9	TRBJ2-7	TGTGCCAGCAGCGTAGGAGGTAGCGCCTACGAGCAGTACTTC	CASSVGGSAYEQYF
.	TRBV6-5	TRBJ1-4	TGTGCCAGCAGCCCCCCTAAGAGTGAAAAACTGTTTTTT	CASSPPKSEKLFF
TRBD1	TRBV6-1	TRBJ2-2	TGTGCCAGCAGTGTGGCAGGGGGCGCGTTTGTCGGGGAGCTGTTTTTT	CASSVAGGAFVGELFF
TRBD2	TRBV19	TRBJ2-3	TGTGCCACCCGGACTAGCGGGAGGCATAGCACAGATACGCAGTATTTT	CATRTSGRHSTDTQYF
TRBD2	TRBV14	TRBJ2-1	TGTGCCAGCAGTACCCGACTAGCGGGAGCGGGTGAGCAGTTCTTC	CASSTRLAGAGEQFF
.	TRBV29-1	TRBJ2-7	TGCAGCGTGAATGACGGATCCTACGAGCAGTACTTC	CSVNDGSYEQYF
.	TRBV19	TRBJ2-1	TGTGCCAGTAGCAGGGACTTAAACTACAATGAGCAGTTCTTC	CASSRDLNYNEQFF
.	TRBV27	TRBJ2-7	TGTGCCAGCAGTTTTAGGCTCAGCTACGAGCAGTACTTC	CASSFRLSYEQYF
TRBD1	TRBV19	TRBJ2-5	TGTGCCAGTAGTTTTTCCCGGGACAGACAAGAGACCCAGTACTTC	CASSFSRDRQETQYF
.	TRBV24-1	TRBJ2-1	TGTGCCACCAGTGATACGGGACTCCTTGGGGGCAATGAGCAGTTCTTC	CATSDTGLLGGNEQFF
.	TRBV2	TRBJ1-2	TGTGCCAGCCGAGGGGGGTTCTATGGCTACACCTTC	CASRGGFYGYTF
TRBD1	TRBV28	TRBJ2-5	TGTGCCAGCAGTTTGGTGGGACAGTCCCAGTACTTC	CASSLVGQSQYF
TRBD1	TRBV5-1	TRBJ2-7	TGCGCCAGCAGCCCGGGACAGCCGAACTACGAGCAGTACTTC	CASSPGQPNYEQYF
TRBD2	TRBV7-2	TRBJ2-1	TGTGCCAGCAGCTTAGGACTAGCGGGCTACAATGAGCAGTTCTTC	CASSLGLAGYNEQFF
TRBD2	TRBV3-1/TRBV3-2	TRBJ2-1	TGTGCCAGCAGCACGCTCGGGAGGCTCTGGGACGAGCAGTTCTTC	CASSTLGRLWDEQFF
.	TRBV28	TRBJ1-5	TGTGCCGCGACAGGCGTGGTACAGCCCCAGCATTTT	CAATGVVQPQHF
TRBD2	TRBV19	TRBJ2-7	TGTGCCAGTAGTACCCTAGCGGGAGAAGAGCAGTACTTC	CASSTLAGEEQYF
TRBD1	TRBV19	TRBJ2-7	TGTGCCAGTAGCCAGACAGGGCAAGGCGAGCAGTACTTC	CASSQTGQGEQYF
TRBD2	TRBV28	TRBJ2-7	TGTGCCAGCAGTACTACTAGCGGGGTCTACGAGCAGTACTTC	CASSTTSGVYEQYF
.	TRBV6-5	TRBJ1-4	TGTGCCAGCAGAGACAGGACAACTAATGAAAAACTGTTTTTT	CASRDRTTNEKLFF
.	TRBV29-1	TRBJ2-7	TGCAGCGTTCGTCCCAGGGTTGGGATCTACGAGCAGTACTTC	CSVRPRVGIYEQYF